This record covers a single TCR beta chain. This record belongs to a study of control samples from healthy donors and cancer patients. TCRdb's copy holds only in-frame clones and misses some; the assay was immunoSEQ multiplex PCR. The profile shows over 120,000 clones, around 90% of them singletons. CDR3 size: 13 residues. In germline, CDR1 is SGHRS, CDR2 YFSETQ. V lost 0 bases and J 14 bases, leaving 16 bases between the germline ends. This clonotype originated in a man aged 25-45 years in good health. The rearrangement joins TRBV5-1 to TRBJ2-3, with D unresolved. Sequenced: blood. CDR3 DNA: TGCGCCAGCAGCTTGGAACCTATTTCCCCCACGTATTTT. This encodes CASSLEPISPTYF. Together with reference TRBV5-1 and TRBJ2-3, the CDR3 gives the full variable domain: KAGVTQTPRYLIKTRGQQVTLSCSPISGHRSVSWYQQTPGQGLQFLFEYFSETQRNKGNFPGRFSGRQFSNSRSEMNVSTLELGDSALYLCASSLEPISPTYFGPGTRLTVL.